Listed here is a single TCR beta chain. As yet, its antigen is unknown. This specimen belongs to a study of shared clonotypes between healthy human individuals. Overall study findings and caveats: A small donor pool kept down the genetic and exposure-history diversity that was represented. As a rule, naive subsets had a larger estimated richness than memory subsets. A handful of donors had 4% to 6.5% of their naive CD4 clonotypes in common.

Assay: immunoSEQ multiplex PCR; the TCRdb copy retains only in-frame clones and omits some. The top ten hold roughly 0.39% of the sample, which has about 2.4 million clones, roughly 93% seen once. The origin of this receptor is a young man in good health. Some clones in this sample may be carry-over from other donors' samples. Sequencing used naive CD4+ T cells from PBMCs. Subset in this sample: CD45RA+ positively selected.

CDR3 nucleotide sequence: TGTGCCAGCAGCTTAGCGCGAGGGGGCGAATCCGATTCACCCCTCCACTTT. Protein sequence: CASSLARGGESDSPLHF. This rearrangement joins TRBV7-8 to TRBJ1-6; 7 nucleotides agree with TRBD1. The CDR3 is made up of 17 amino acids. V was pared by 0 bases and J by 8 bases, with 10 bases of the junction left unmatched. Per the germline V gene, CDR1 is SGHVS and CDR2 is FQNEAQ.